The 27 T cell receptor beta chains given below trace back to one sample, sequenced in a study of CD8 T cells in Susac syndrome. Reverse transcription of about 0.45 to 1 ug RNA was carried out with random hexamers. A single record per CDR3 protein comes from TCRdb applying MiXCR to the immunoSEQ multiplex PCR reads. The sample lists 150,000 or so distinct CDR3 sequences; just under 95% were seen once. Source material: CD4+ T cells from PBMCs. The source of these receptors is a human donor in good health.

This chain links TRBV4-1 with TRBJ1-2, with D tentatively TRBD1 (5 bases). This CDR3 contains 14 residues. The germline V gene has CDR1 MGHRA and CDR2 YSYEKL. Trimming pared 4 bases from V and 4 bases from J, leaving 13 bases between. Written as DNA, the CDR3 is TGCGCCAGCAGCCGGCCCGGGACTGCCTATGGCTACACCTTC. It yields the protein CASSRPGTAYGYTF.

The CDR3 DNA reads TGTGCCAGCAGTTTTACATGGGACGGTTGGGCAGATACGCAGTATTTT. Protein product: CASSFTWDGWADTQYF. The chain recombines TRBV2 with TRBJ2-3; D possibly uses TRBD1 or TRBD2 (5 bases each). Germline CDR1 SNHLY, CDR2 FYNNEI. This CDR3 has 16 residues. V lost 5 bases, J lost 4 bases, and 19 bases lay in between.

This clonotype was counted once. The V gene is TRBV24-1, the J gene TRBJ2-6; D ambiguous. From germline, CDR1 is KGHDR and CDR2 SFDVKD. V was shortened by 4 bases and J by 0 bases, with 3 bases between the two germline ends. There are 14 residues in the CDR3. CDR3 sequence reads: CATSDGSGANVLTF. Written as DNA, the CDR3 is TGTGCCACCAGTGACGGCTCTGGGGCCAACGTCCTGACTTTC.

The rearrangement joins TRBV12-5 to TRBJ2-5; D may match TRBD1 or TRBD2 (5 bases each). The CDR3 has 14 amino acids. V lost 1 base to trimming and J lost 5 bases, with 11 bases between them. In germline, CDR1 is LGHNT, CDR2 FRNRAP. Written as DNA, the CDR3 is TGTGCTAGTGGTTTGGGGGAGCCAGGGGAGACCCAGTACTTC. Protein product: CASGLGEPGETQYF. The whole variable domain, remainder taken from reference TRBV12-5 and TRBJ2-5, is DARVTQTPRHKVTEMGQEVTMRCQPILGHNTVFWYRQTMMQGLELLAYFRNRAPLDDSGMPKDRFSAEMPDATLATLKIQPSEPRDSAVYFCASGLGEPGETQYFGPGTRLLVL.

The chain couples TRBV29-1 to TRBJ1-5, with a weak D call TRBD1 (5 bases). Trimming cost V 4 bases and J 5 bases, with 12 bases left between them. Germline lookup yields CDR1 SQVTM and CDR2 ANQGSEA. The CDR3 has 13 amino acids. CDR3 amino acids: CSVGWGRDQPQHF. As DNA, the CDR3 is TGCAGCGTTGGTTGGGGGAGGGATCAGCCCCAGCATTTT.

The chain couples TRBV2 to TRBJ1-1; D gene unclear. The CDR3 covers 12 residues. Germline CDR1 and CDR2: SNHLY and FYNNEI. V was clipped by 7 bases and J by 5 bases, with 11 bases between them. The CDR3 region has the DNA TGTGCCAGCATCCCCCTGGGGACTGAAGCTTTCTTT. It is translated as CASIPLGTEAFF. Variable domain in full (rest from reference TRBV2 and TRBJ1-1): EPEVTQTPSHQVTQMGQEVILRCVPISNHLYFYWYRQILGQKVEFLVSFYNNEISEKSEIFDDQFSVERPDGSNFTLKIRSTKLEDSAMYFCASIPLGTEAFFGQGTRLTVV.

The chain joins TRBV7-3 to TRBJ1-6; 12 bases fit TRBD1. The V and J ends lost 2 bases and 9 bases, in that order; junction bases with no gene match: 2. Germline V gene sequence: CDR1 SGHTA, CDR2 FQGTGA. CDR3 size: 15 residues. CDR3 bases: TGTGCCAGCAGCTTATTGGGACAGGGGGCTTCACCCCTCCACTTT. This encodes CASSLLGQGASPLHF.

This clonotype showed up just a few times. The V call is TRBV12-3 or TRBV12-4, the J call TRBJ1-2; D is uncertain. The V end was cut by 5 bases, the J end by 4 bases, with 11 bases between. CDR3 length: 13 amino acids. CDR3 sequence: CASSPGLGYGYTF. The CDR3 DNA is TGTGCCAGCAGTCCGGGTTTGGGCTATGGCTACACCTTC.

This sequence joins TRBV29-1 and TRBJ2-3; TRBD2 is a possible D gene (6 bases). The V end was cut by 7 bases, the J end by 3 bases, with 17 bases between. CDR1 and CDR2 (germline): SQVTM, ANQGSEA. The CDR3 has 14 residues. CDR3 loop: CSAAGTVQTDTQYF. CDR3 bases: TGCAGCGCCGCCGGGACTGTTCAAACAGATACGCAGTATTTT.

The rearrangement uses TRBV20-1 and TRBJ2-1, with no clear D. This CDR3 comprises 13 residues. Germline lookup yields CDR1 DFQATT and CDR2 SNEGSKA (reference sequence). V shed 3 bases and J shed 5 bases, with 11 bases lying between them. The CDR3 loop reads CSARNGLNNEQFF. In nucleotides, the CDR3 is TGCAGTGCTAGGAACGGGTTAAACAATGAGCAGTTCTTC.

This rearrangement joins TRBV3-1 to TRBJ2-1; D remains unclear. The V and J ends lost 2 bases and 10 bases respectively, with 15 bases between them. CDR1 is LGHDT and CDR2 is YNNKEL in the germline V gene (reference sequence). The CDR3 contains 14 residues. The CDR3 sequence is CASSQPGPLGEQFF. The DNA of the CDR3 is TGTGCCAGCAGCCAACCCGGGCCTTTGGGAGAGCAGTTCTTC.

Here the CDR3 reads CASSPAGALGTDTQYF. Here the CDR3 DNA reads TGTGCCAGCAGTCCCGCGGGGGCTCTAGGCACAGATACGCAGTATTTT. The J gene is TRBJ2-3, the V gene TRBV6-1; possible D gene TRBD2, 7 bases. In germline, CDR1 is MNHNS, CDR2 SASEGT. V lost 5 bases to trimming and J lost 1 base, with 16 bases between them. The CDR3 runs 16 residues.

This clonotype was recorded only once. The V and J genes are TRBV6-5 and TRBJ2-7; a weak D match, TRBD1 (6 bases). V was trimmed by 2 bases and J by 4 bases, leaving 15 bases between them. The CDR3 is made up of 15 amino acids. The germline gives CDR1 MNHEY, CDR2 SVGAGI. CDR3 loop: CASSYRRDIRYEQYF. The CDR3 nucleotides are TGTGCCAGCAGTTACCGACGGGACATTCGTTACGAGCAGTACTTC.

V and J are TRBV20-1 and TRBJ2-5; no firm D call. This CDR3 comprises 11 residues. Per the germline V gene, CDR1 is DFQATT and CDR2 is SNEGSKA (reference sequence). V lost 4 bases and J 2 bases, leaving 5 bases between the germline ends. CDR3 sequence reads: CSANRQETQYF. The DNA of the CDR3 is TGCAGTGCTAATAGGCAAGAGACCCAGTACTTC.

This clonotype appeared once. The V and J genes are TRBV29-1 and TRBJ2-7; 11 bases agree with TRBD1. The V gene end was trimmed by 4 bases and the J gene end by 3 bases; junction bases not matched to a gene: 8. Germline CDR1 SQVTM, CDR2 ANQGSEA. The CDR3 totals 15 residues. The CDR3 is CSVVFGTGGGYEQYF. The CDR3 DNA reads TGCAGCGTTGTATTTGGGACAGGGGGAGGCTACGAGCAGTACTTC.

This clonotype has only one observation. V is TRBV15 and J is TRBJ1-2; 12 bases map to TRBD1. This CDR3 region has 16 residues. The germline V gene encodes CDR1 LNHNV and CDR2 YYDKDF (reference sequence). The V gene end was trimmed by 5 bases and the J gene end by 8 bases; junction bases not matched to a gene: 12. Here the CDR3 reads CATSGTPGQGATGYTF. DNA of the CDR3: TGTGCCACCAGCGGGACTCCGGGACAGGGGGCCACGGGCTACACCTTC.

J is TRBJ1-2 and V is TRBV6-1; D uncertain. V lost 2 bases to trimming and J lost 1 base, with 8 bases between them. CDR1 and CDR2 from the germline V gene are MNHNS and SASEGT. CDR3 size: 14 residues. The CDR3 loop reads CASSEIGINYGYTF. The CDR3, as DNA: TGTGCCAGCAGTGAAATAGGTATTAACTATGGCTACACCTTC.

V usage is TRBV14 and J usage is TRBJ2-2; tentatively, D is TRBD1 or TRBD2 (5 bases each). Trimming pared 3 bases from V and 7 bases from J, leaving 9 bases between. Germline loops: CDR1 SGHDN, CDR2 FVKESK. The CDR3 contains 13 residues. The CDR3 nucleotides are TGTGCCAGCAGCCAGGGACGGGTCGGGGAGCTGTTTTTT. Translating gives CASSQGRVGELFF.

The chain combines TRBV12-3 or TRBV12-4 with TRBJ2-7; 9 bases agree with TRBD1. This CDR3 has 14 amino acids. J was trimmed by 6 bases and V by 10 bases; bases with no gene match: 13. The CDR3 nucleotides are TGTGCCACCTCCCCCGGGACAGGGTGGGGCGAGCAGTACTTC. Its protein is CATSPGTGWGEQYF.

The chain has TRBV30 and TRBJ2-3; no firm D call. Trimming removed 0 bases from V and 0 bases from J, with 7 bases in between. Germline CDR1 is GTSNPN and CDR2 is SVGIG (reference sequence). The CDR3 has 14 amino acids. The chain's CDR3 is CAWSVGSSTDTQYF. CDR3 DNA: TGTGCCTGGAGTGTTGGATCTAGCACAGATACGCAGTATTTT.

This chain links TRBV7-3 with TRBJ2-7; D unclear. The V end lost 2 bases, the J end lost 4 bases, and 9 bases lay between the germline ends. The germline V gene encodes CDR1 SGHTA and CDR2 FQGTGA. The CDR3 spans 13 residues. The CDR3 DNA reads TGTGCCAGCAGCTTAGGTCTTGATTACGAGCAGTACTTC. As protein: CASSLGLDYEQYF.

This clonotype was recorded only once. The genes are TRBV5-1 and TRBJ1-1, with a weak D call TRBD1 (5 bases). This CDR3 is 15 amino acids long. The germline V gene has CDR1 SGHRS and CDR2 YFSETQ. V lost 2 bases to trimming and J lost 5 bases, with 16 bases between them. In nucleotides, the CDR3 is TGCGCCAGCAGCTTTTCCGGCAGGGTACAAACTGAAGCTTTCTTT. It yields the protein CASSFSGRVQTEAFF.

V gene TRBV3-1 combines with J gene TRBJ1-1; D not resolved. The length of the CDR3 is 14 residues. The germline V gene encodes CDR1 LGHDT and CDR2 YNNKEL (reference sequence). V was clipped by 1 base and J by 1 base, with 7 bases between them. This CDR3 reads CASSQAHANTEAFF. The CDR3 nucleotides are TGTGCCAGCAGCCAAGCCCACGCGAACACTGAAGCTTTCTTT.

The chain recombines TRBV5-1 with TRBJ2-5; D may be TRBD1 (5 bases). The CDR3 length is 15 residues. Germline CDR1 and CDR2: SGHRS and YFSETQ. V was pared by 7 bases and J by 2 bases, with 18 bases between. CDR3 region: CASATLQGGQETQYF. DNA of the CDR3: TGCGCCAGCGCCACCCTGCAGGGCGGTCAAGAGACCCAGTACTTC.

This clonotype occurred once. The chain links TRBV3-1 to TRBJ2-7, with D tentatively TRBD2 (6 bases). The CDR3 extends over 14 amino acids. V was cut by 2 bases and J by 4 bases, with 12 bases left in between. The germline CDR1 and CDR2 sequences are LGHDT and YNNKEL (reference sequence). The CDR3 region has the DNA TGTGCCAGCAGCCAACCTAGCGTGGGGTACGAGCAGTACTTC. This translates into CASSQPSVGYEQYF.

The chain employs TRBV15 and TRBJ2-5, with TRBD1 matching over 8 bases. CDR3 length equals 17 residues. Trimming at V came to 1 base and at J to 3 bases, leaving 10 bases not matched to a gene. The germline CDR1 and CDR2 sequences are LNHNV and YYDKDF (reference sequence). The CDR3 loop is CATSRGPGQGFEETQYF. CDR3 bases: TGTGCCACCAGCAGAGGGCCCGGACAGGGCTTCGAAGAGACCCAGTACTTC. Full variable domain (rest looked up from reference TRBV15 and TRBJ2-5): DAMVIQNPRYQVTQFGKPVTLSCSQTLNHNVMYWYQQKSSQAPKLLFHYYDKDFNNEADTPDNFQSRRPNTSFCFLDIRSPGLGDTAMYLCATSRGPGQGFEETQYFGPGTRLLVL.

The chain employs TRBV9 and TRBJ1-1; D ambiguous. CDR3 length equals 16 residues. Trimming removed 1 base from V and 2 bases from J, with 15 bases in between. Germline V gives CDR1 SGDLS, CDR2 YYNGEE. The CDR3 sequence is CASSVTVEGTNTEAFF. DNA of the CDR3: TGTGCCAGCAGCGTAACGGTCGAGGGAACAAACACTGAAGCTTTCTTT.